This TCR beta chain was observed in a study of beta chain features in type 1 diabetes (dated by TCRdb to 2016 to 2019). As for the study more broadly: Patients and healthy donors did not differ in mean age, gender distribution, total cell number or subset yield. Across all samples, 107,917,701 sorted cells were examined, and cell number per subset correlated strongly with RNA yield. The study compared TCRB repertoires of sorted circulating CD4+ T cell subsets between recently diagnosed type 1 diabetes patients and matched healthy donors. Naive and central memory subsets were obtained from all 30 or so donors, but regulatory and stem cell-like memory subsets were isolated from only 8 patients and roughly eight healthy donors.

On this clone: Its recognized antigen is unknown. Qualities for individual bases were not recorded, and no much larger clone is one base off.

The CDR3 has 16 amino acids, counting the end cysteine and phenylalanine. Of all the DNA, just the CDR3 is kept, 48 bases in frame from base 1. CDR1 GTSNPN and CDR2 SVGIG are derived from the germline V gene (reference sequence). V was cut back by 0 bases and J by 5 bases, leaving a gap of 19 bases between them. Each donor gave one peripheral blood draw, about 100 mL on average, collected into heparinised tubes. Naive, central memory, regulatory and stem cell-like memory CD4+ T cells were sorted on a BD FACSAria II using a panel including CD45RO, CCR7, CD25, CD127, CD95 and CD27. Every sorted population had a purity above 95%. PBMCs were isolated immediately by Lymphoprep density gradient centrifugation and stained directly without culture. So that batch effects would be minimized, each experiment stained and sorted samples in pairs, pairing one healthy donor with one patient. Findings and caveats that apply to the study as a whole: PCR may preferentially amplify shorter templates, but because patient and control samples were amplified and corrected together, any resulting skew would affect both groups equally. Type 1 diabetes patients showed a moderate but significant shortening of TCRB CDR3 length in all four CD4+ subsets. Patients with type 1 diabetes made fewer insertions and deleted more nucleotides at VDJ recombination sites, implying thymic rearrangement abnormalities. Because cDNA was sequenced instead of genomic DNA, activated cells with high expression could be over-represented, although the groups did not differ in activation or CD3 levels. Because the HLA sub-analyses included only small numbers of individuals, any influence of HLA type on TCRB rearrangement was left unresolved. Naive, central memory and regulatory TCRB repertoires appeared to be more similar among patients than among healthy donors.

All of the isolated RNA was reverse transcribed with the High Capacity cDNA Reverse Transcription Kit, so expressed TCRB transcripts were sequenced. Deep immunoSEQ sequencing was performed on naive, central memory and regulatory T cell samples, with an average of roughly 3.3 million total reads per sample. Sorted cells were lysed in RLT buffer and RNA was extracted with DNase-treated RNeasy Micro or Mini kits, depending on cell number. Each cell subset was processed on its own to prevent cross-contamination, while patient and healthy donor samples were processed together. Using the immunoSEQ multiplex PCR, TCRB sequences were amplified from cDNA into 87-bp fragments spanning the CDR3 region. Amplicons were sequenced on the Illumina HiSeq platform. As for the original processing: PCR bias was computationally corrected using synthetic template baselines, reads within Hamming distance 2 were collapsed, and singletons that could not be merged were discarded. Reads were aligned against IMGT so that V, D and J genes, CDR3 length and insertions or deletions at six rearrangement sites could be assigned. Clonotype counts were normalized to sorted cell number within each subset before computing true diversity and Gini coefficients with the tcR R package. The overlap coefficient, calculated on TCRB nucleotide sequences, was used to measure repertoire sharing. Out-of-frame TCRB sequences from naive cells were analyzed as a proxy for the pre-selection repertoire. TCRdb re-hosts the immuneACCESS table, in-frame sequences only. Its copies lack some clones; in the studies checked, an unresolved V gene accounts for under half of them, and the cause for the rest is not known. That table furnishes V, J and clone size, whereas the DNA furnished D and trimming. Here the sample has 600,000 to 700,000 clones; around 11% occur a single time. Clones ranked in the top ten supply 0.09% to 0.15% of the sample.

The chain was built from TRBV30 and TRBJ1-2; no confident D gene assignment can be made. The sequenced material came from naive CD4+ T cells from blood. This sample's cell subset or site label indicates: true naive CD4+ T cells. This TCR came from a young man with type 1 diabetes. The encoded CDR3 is CAWSVGGSPASYGYTF. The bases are TGTGCCTGGAGTGTAGGTGGGTCCCCAGCTTCTTATGGCTACACCTTC.